This TCR beta chain is drawn from a study of blood T cell repertoires in COVID-19. At the level of the study: COVID-19 samples, acute and convalescent, were from the United States, Italy and Spain. T cells, B-cell-depleted T cells, or PBMCs supplied cDNA or gDNA.

The authors' processing: For nucleated cells, counts were estimated from reference gene primer amplification. Sequencing used immunoSEQ multiplex PCR; TCRdb keeps in-frame clones, though not all of them. V, J and clone size were drawn from that table, and D and trimming were deduced from the DNA. The sample lists roughly 79,000 clones, roughly 82% occurring once. The ends were cut back, 7 bases at V and 0 bases at J, with 19 bases in the middle. The CDR3 loop spans 17 amino acids. Germline V gene lookup returns CDR1 SNHLY and CDR2 FYNNEI. The J gene is TRBJ2-1, the V gene TRBV2; a weak D match, TRBD2 (6 bases). This receptor was obtained from a human donor in a cohort sampled during active COVID-19. Specimen: peripheral blood. The CDR3 spells CASKTPRGAYSYNEQFF. For the CDR3, the DNA is TGTGCCAGCAAGACCCCTCGCGGGGCATACTCCTACAATGAGCAGTTCTTC. Looking up the rest from reference TRBV2 and TRBJ2-1 gives the full variable domain: EPEVTQTPSHQVTQMGQEVILRCVPISNHLYFYWYRQILGQKVEFLVSFYNNEISEKSEIFDDQFSVERPDGSNFTLKIRSTKLEDSAMYFCASKTPRGAYSYNEQFFGPGTRLTVL.